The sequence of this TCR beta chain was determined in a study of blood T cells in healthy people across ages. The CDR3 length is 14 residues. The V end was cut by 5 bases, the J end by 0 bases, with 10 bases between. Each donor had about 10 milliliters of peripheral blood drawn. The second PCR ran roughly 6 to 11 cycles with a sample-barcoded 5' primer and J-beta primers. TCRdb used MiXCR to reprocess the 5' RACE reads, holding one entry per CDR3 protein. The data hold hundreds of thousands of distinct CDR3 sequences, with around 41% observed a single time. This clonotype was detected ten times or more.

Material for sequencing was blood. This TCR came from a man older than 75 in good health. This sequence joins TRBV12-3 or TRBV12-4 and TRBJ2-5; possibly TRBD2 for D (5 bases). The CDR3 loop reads CASSGGSYQETQYF. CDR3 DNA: TGTGCCAGCAGTGGAGGCAGCTACCAAGAGACCCAGTACTTC.